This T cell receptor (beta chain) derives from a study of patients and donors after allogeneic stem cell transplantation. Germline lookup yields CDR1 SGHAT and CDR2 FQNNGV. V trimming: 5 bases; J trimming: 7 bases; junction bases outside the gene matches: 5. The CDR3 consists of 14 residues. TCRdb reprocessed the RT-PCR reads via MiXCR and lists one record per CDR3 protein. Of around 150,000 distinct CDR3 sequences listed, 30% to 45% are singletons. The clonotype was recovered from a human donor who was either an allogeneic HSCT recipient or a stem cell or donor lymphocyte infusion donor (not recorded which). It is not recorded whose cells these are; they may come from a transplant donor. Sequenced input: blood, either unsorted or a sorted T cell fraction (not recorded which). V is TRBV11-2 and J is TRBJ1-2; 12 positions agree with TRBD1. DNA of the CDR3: TGTGCCAGCAGCACGGGACAGGGGGCGTTTGGCTACACCTTC. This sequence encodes CASSTGQGAFGYTF.